This record covers a single T cell receptor beta chain. Antigen: not known. CDR3 length equals 13 residues. Germline CDR1 MGHDK, CDR2 SYGVNS. Trimming shortened V by 8 bases and J by 7 bases, and 18 bases separated the two germline ends. Free of recent acute infections or vaccinations, the donors were healthy HIV-negative adults. The table came from immunoSEQ multiplex PCR; TCRdb's copy has only in-frame clones and leaves some out. The sample holds just over 2,000,000 clones, 95% seen once. The data stem from a study of shared clonotypes between healthy human individuals. Study-wide results and caveats: Having only a few donors restricted how much genetic and exposure-history diversity was captured.

Sequencing used naive CD4+ T cells sorted from blood. The subset is: CD45RA+ positively selected. The chain couples TRBV25-1 to TRBJ2-7, with D unresolved. This sequence was found in a man between 18 and 29 years old in good health. The CDR3 is CASRERTSGEQYF. Here the CDR3 DNA reads TGTGCCAGCCGAGAGAGGACCTCTGGGGAGCAGTACTTC.